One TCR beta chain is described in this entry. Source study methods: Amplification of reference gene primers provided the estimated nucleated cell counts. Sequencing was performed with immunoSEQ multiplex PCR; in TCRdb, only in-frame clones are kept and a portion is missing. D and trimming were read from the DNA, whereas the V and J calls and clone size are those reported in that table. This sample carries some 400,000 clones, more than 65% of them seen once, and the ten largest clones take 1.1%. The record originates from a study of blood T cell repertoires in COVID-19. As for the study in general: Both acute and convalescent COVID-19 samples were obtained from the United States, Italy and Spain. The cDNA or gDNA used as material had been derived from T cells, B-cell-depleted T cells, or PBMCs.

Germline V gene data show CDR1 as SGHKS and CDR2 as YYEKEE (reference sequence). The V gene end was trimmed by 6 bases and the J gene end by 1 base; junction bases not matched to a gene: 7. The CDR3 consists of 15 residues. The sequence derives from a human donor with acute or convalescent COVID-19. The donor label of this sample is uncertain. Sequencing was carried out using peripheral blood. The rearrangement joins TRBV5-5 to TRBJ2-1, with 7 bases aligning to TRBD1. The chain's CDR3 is CASTIEGASYNEQFF. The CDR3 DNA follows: TGTGCCAGCACTATTGAGGGGGCGTCCTACAATGAGCAGTTCTTC.